This T cell receptor (beta chain) was profiled in a study of shared clonotypes between healthy human individuals (dated by TCRdb to 2020 to 2022). About the full investigation: Three men and a couple of women, aged 18 to 49 years, made up the cohort. To estimate repertoire size and how much clonotypes are shared between individuals, the study performed deep sequencing of blood TCR repertoires from a few healthy adults. To increase sequencing depth and limit assay-specific biases, TCR repertoire library preparation and sequencing were carried out by different laboratories using diverse techniques. Each donor's leukapheresis produced roughly between about 0.8 and 10 billion PBMCs. Overall study results and their limits: Pairwise subsampling led to the expectation that sequencing depth would affect the degree of clonotype sharing among donors. Sampling was limited to blood, and TCR repertoires in tissue likely differ from TCR repertoires in blood. Because the study included only a small number of donors, the genetic and exposure-history diversity represented was limited.

The donors were healthy, HIV-negative adults with no recently reported acute infections or vaccinations. All donors were Caucasian adults living in Nashville, Tennessee, USA. For unsorted samples, approximately 81 million PBMCs were counted, and genomic DNA was extracted using the QIAamp DNA Blood Mini kit. Blood was obtained by leukapheresis, after which PBMCs were separated by Ficoll-Histopaque density gradient centrifugation and cryopreserved in liquid nitrogen vapor phase. TCR CDR3 regions were amplified from genomic DNA by multiplex PCR using the deep immunoSEQ assay. Genomic DNA extracted from each cell subset was distributed evenly over all wells of several immunoSEQ 96-well plates, and each plate served as one replicate. For unsorted PBMC, 300 ng genomic DNA, equal to about 30,000 T cell genomes, was loaded into each replicate PCR. Ten immunoSEQ deep assay plates were used to sequence unsorted PBMC genomic DNA. The purified libraries were quantified using a Qubit 3.0 fluorometer, sized with a Bioanalyzer 2100, and then quantified again using the KAPA Library Quantification kit. Every immunoSEQ 96-well plate was sequenced on a dedicated single-read 150-cycle Illumina NextSeq 550 flow cell. From the authors' description of their analysis: The immunoSEQ output contained only junctional sequences without quality scores, so filtering could not match that applied to full-length reads. Sequences were annotated with PyIR, a Python wrapper for IgBLAST v1.9, using IMGT germline references to assign V/J genes and CDR3. Reads were removed for weak V/J assignments (E-value above 1e-6), missing CDR3, stop codons, out-of-frame junctions, or ambiguous translated residues. V3J clonotypes were defined as sequences sharing an identical inferred V gene, J gene, and CDR3 amino acid sequence. To compute the percentage overlap between repertoires, the number of shared unique clonotypes was divided by the size of the smaller repertoire. Repertoire richness was assessed with RTK rarefaction, the Chao1 estimator, and Recon v2.1 estimates of unobserved clonotypes. Here the immuneACCESS table is served through TCRdb, limited to in-frame sequences with V and J called. Missing clones are a known gap in these copies; in checked studies unresolved V genes cover under half, and the rest lacks a known reason. That table gives V, J and clone size, and the DNA gave D and trimming. The sample data list 400,000 to 600,000 clones, and roughly 85% of these were observed just once. Roughly an eighth of the sample goes to the ten largest clones.

The CDR1 and CDR2 encoded by the germline V gene are SGHAT and FQNNGV. The CDR3 contains 15 residues, cysteine and phenylalanine counted. The read is trimmed to its CDR3 DNA, 45 bases read in frame from base 1. For this chain, trimming is 5 bases at the V end and 3 bases at the J end, and the number of junction bases without a gene match is 10. Concerning this clone itself: Its antigen is not yet known. The input lacks base qualities; no much larger clone sits a single base away.

This TCR was sampled from a woman in her 40s in good health. Some clones in this sample may be carry-over from other donors' samples. Material for sequencing was PBMCs. The chain uses TRBV11-2 and TRBJ2-7, with 7 middle bases fitting TRBD1. The CDR3 corresponds to CASSVGTDPFYEQYF. Here is the DNA: TGTGCCAGCAGCGTAGGGACAGATCCTTTCTACGAGCAGTACTTC.